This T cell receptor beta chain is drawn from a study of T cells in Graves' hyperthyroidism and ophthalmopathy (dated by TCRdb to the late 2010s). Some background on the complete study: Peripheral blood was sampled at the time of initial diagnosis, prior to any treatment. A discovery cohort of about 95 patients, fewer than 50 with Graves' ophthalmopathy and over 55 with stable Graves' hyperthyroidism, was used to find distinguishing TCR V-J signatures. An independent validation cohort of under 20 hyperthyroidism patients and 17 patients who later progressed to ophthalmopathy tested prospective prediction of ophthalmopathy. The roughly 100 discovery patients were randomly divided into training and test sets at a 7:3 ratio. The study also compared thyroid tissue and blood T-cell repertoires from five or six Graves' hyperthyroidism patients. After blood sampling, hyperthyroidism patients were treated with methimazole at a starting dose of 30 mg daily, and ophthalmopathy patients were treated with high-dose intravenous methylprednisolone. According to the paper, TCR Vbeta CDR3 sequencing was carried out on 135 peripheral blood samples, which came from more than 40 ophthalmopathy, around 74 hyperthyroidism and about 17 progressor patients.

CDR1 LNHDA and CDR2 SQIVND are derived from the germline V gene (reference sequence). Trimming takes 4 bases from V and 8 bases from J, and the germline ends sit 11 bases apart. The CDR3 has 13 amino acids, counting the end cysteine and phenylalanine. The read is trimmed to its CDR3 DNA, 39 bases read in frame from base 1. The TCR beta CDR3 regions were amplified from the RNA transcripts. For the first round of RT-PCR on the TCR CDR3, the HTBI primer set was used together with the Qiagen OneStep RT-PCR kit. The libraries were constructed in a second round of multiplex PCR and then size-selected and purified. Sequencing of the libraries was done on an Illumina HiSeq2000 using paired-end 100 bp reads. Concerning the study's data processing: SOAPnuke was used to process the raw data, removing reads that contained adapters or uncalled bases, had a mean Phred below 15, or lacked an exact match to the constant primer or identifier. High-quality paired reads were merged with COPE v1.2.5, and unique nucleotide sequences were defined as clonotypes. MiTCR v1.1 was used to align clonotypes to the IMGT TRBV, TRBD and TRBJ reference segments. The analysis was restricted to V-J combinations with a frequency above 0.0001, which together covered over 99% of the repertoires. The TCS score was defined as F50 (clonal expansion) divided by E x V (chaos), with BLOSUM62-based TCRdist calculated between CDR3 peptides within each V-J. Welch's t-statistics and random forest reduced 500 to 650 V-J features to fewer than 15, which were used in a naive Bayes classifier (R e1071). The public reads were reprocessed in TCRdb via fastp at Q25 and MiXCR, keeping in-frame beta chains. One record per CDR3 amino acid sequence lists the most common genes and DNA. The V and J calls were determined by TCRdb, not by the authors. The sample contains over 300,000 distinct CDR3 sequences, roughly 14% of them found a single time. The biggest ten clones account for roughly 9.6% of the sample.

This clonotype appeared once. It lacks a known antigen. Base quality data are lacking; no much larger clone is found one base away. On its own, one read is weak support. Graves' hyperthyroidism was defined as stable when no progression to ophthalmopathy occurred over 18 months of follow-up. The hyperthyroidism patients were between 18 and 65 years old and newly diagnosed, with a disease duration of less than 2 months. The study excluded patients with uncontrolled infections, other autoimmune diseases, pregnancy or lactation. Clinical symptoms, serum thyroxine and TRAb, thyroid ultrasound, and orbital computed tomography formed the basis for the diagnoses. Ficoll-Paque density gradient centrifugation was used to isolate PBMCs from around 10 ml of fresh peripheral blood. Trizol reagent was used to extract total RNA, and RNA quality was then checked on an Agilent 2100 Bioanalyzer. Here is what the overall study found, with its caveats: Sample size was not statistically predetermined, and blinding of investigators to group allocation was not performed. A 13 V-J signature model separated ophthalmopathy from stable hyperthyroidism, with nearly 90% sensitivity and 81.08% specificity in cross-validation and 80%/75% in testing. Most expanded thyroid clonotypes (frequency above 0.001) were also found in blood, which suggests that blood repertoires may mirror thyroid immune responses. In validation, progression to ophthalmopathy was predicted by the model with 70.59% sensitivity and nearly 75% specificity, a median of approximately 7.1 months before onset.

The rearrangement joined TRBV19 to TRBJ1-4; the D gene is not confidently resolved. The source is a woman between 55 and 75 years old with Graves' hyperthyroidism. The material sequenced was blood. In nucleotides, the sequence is TGTGCCAGTAGTAACCAACGCGCGGAAAAACTGTTTTTT. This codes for CASSNQRAEKLFF.